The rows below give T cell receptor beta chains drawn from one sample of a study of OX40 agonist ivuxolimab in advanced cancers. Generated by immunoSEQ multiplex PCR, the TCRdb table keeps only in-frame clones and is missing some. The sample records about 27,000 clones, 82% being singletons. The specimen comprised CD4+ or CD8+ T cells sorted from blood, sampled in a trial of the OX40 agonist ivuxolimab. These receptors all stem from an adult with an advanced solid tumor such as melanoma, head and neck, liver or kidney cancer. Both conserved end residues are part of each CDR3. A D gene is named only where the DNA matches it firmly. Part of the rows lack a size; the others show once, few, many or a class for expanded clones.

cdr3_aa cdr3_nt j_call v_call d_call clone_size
CASSSDRGREQFF TGCGCCAGCAGCTCAGACAGGGGCCGCGAGCAGTTCTTC TRBJ2-1 TRBV5-1 TRBD1 NA
CASSTRDGENSYEQYF TGTGCCAGTAGTACACGGGACGGGGAAAACTCCTACGAGCAGTACTTC TRBJ2-7 TRBV19 NA NA
CASSLAGIDIYGYTF TGTGCCAGCAGCTTGGCCGGGATAGATATCTATGGCTACACCTTC TRBJ1-2 TRBV5-6 NA NA
CASSLQGSGTQYF TGTGCCAGCAGTTTGCAGGGGTCGGGTACGCAGTATTTT TRBJ2-3 TRBV6-5 NA NA
CASSLSWGLKGGYTF TGTGCCAGCAGCTTATCATGGGGCCTGAAGGGTGGCTACACCTTC TRBJ1-2 TRBV7-2 NA medium-sized
CSVGAWNTEAFF TGCAGCGTAGGGGCTTGGAACACTGAAGCTTTCTTT TRBJ1-1 TRBV29-1 NA few
CASSLIPADSYNEQFF TGTGCCAGCAGTTTAATCCCAGCGGACTCCTACAATGAGCAGTTCTTC TRBJ2-1 TRBV27 NA NA
CASSLGGGTEAFF TGTGCCAGCAGCTTGGGAGGTGGCACTGAAGCTTTCTTT TRBJ1-1 TRBV5-5 NA NA
CASSLSGLGSENIQYF TGTGCCAGCAGCTTAAGTGGTTTGGGGTCCGAAAACATTCAGTACTTC TRBJ2-4 TRBV7-9 NA NA
CATLDTAKNIQYF TGTGCCACCCTGGACACTGCCAAAAACATTCAGTACTTC TRBJ2-4 TRBV25-1 NA NA
CASTGETQYF TGTGCCAGCACAGGGGAGACCCAGTACTTC TRBJ2-5 TRBV2 NA NA
CASSQDRAQGYTF TGCGCCAGCAGCCAAGACAGGGCGCAAGGCTACACCTTC TRBJ1-2 TRBV4-1 NA once
CASSRGRREETQYF TGTGCCAGCAGTAGAGGTAGGCGGGAGGAGACCCAGTACTTC TRBJ2-5 TRBV27 TRBD2 NA
CASSALRDRDPYGYTF TGTGCCAGCAGTGCCCTCCGGGACAGGGACCCCTATGGCTACACCTTC TRBJ1-2 TRBV6-6 TRBD1 NA
CSVEGYGTGAEETQYF TGCAGCGTTGAAGGATACGGGACAGGAGCCGAAGAGACCCAGTACTTC TRBJ2-5 TRBV29-1 TRBD1 NA
CASRWGFQNTEAFF TGTGCCAGCAGATGGGGGTTCCAGAACACTGAAGCTTTCTTT TRBJ1-1 TRBV27 NA NA
CASSYTGTSGRDTQYF TGTGCCAGCAGTTACACAGGGACTAGCGGGAGGGATACGCAGTATTTT TRBJ2-3 TRBV6-5 TRBD2 NA
CASSYAGLGTEAFF TGTGCCAGCAGTTACGCGGGACTAGGCACTGAAGCTTTCTTT TRBJ1-1 TRBV6-5 NA NA
CATSRGRGLDSPLHF TGTGCCACCAGCAGAGGTAGGGGGCTTGATTCACCCCTCCACTTT TRBJ1-6 TRBV15 TRBD1 many
CASSQGGGAYEQYF TGCGCCAGCAGCCAAGGGGGCGGGGCCTACGAGCAGTACTTC TRBJ2-7 TRBV4-3 NA NA
CASSEAGSGRANTGELFF TGTGCCAGCAGTGAAGCTGGTAGCGGGAGGGCGAACACCGGGGAGCTGTTTTTT TRBJ2-2 TRBV6-1 TRBD2 NA
CASSKGLAGVEDTQYF TGTGCCAGCAGCAAAGGACTAGCGGGAGTGGAAGATACGCAGTATTTT TRBJ2-3 TRBV28 TRBD2 NA
CASSVGDGTEAFF TGTGCCAGCAGCGTAGGGGATGGGACAGAAGCTTTCTTT TRBJ1-1 TRBV9 NA NA
CATNTVENEQFF TGTGCCACCAACACGGTGGAAAATGAGCAGTTCTTC TRBJ2-1 TRBV27 NA NA
CASSLSYGGHGSYNEQFF TGTGCCAGCAGTTTATCGTATGGAGGGCACGGGTCCTACAATGAGCAGTTCTTC TRBJ2-1 TRBV27 NA NA
CASSPEGQETQYF TGTGCCAGCAGTCCTGAGGGCCAAGAGACCCAGTACTTC TRBJ2-5 TRBV6-5 NA NA
CACTGHGAYEQYF TGTGCCTGCACGGGACATGGGGCCTACGAGCAGTACTTC TRBJ2-7 TRBV30 NA NA
CASLSDTGELFF TGCGCCAGCCTCTCAGACACCGGGGAGCTGTTTTTT TRBJ2-2 TRBV10-2 NA NA
CASSVGVSNQPQHF TGTGCCAGCAGTGTAGGGGTTAGCAATCAGCCCCAGCATTTT TRBJ1-5 TRBV28 NA NA